One sample yielded the 16 T cell receptor beta chains listed below, sequenced in a study of CD8+ T cells in alopecia areata. RNA extraction and reverse transcription yielded cDNA as sequencing template. Sequenced by immunoSEQ multiplex PCR; TCRdb stores in-frame clones only, minus some. The sample has about 180,000 clones, 50% to 75% seen once; the top ten hold roughly 14%. Sequencing was performed on CD4+ T cells sorted from blood, taken at week 0. These receptor sequences come from a human donor with alopecia areata.

This sequence joins TRBV29-1 and TRBJ1-1, with 7 positions matching TRBD1. This CDR3 has 15 amino acids. J lost 5 bases, V lost 4 bases, and 13 bases had no gene match. Germline V gives CDR1 SQVTM, CDR2 ANQGSEA. The CDR3 DNA reads as TGCAGCGTTGGGAGGGGGACAGCCATTGAAACTGAAGCTTTCTTT. It codes for CSVGRGTAIETEAFF.

The gene calls are TRBV5-1 and TRBJ1-1; 9 bases line up with TRBD1. In germline, CDR1 is SGHRS, CDR2 YFSETQ. Germline trimming cut 4 bases from V and 4 bases from J; bases unmatched to any gene: 2. This CDR3 is built from 13 residues. Here the CDR3 reads CASSAGQGTEAFF. For the CDR3, the DNA is TGCGCCAGCAGCGCGGGACAGGGCACTGAAGCTTTCTTT.

In this sample, this clone turned up a few times. CDR3: CSVNRETGELFF. The CDR3 bases are TGCAGCGTTAACAGGGAGACCGGGGAGCTGTTTTTT. This chain uses TRBV29-1 with TRBJ2-2, with a weak D call TRBD1 (6 bases). V was shortened by 5 bases and J by 5 bases, with 9 bases between the two germline ends. Germline CDR1 is SQVTM and CDR2 is ANQGSEA. CDR3 length equals 12 residues.

This sequence joins TRBV5-4 and TRBJ2-5; 7 nucleotides agree with TRBD2. The V segment lost 1 base and the J segment 5 bases; nucleotides outside the gene matches: 11. Germline CDR1 reads SGHNT; CDR2 reads YYREEE (reference sequence). The CDR3 is 16 residues long. The CDR3 nucleotides are TGTGCCAGCAGCTTGAGAGGCGGGGGTTCCCAGGAGACCCAGTACTTC. Translated: CASSLRGGGSQETQYF.

This clone was observed a handful of times. J is TRBJ1-1 and V is TRBV29-1; D is unclear. Trimming left V 6 bases short and J 1 base short, with 9 bases between. Germline CDR1 SQVTM, CDR2 ANQGSEA. The CDR3 is 12 amino acids. This CDR3 reads CSVRSGNTEAFF. The CDR3 DNA follows: TGCAGCGTCCGATCAGGGAACACTGAAGCTTTCTTT.

The chain joins TRBV7-2 to TRBJ1-5, with 7 bases aligning to TRBD1. Germline V lookup: CDR1 SGHTA, CDR2 FQGNSA. V shed 3 bases, J shed 4 bases, and the junction held 3 bases outside the gene matches. This CDR3 has 14 amino acids. CDR3 in amino acids: CASSLSGGNQPQHF. The CDR3 DNA follows: TGTGCCAGCAGCTTGTCAGGGGGGAATCAGCCCCAGCATTTT.

CDR3 nucleotides: TGTGCCTGGAGTGACACGCGCGCAGTACATGAAAAACTGTTTTTT. It encodes CAWSDTRAVHEKLFF. The rearrangement joins TRBV30 to TRBJ1-4; D call uncertain. The CDR3 is made up of 15 amino acids. Between the trimmed V and J ends, which lost 1 base and 6 bases, there was a span of 15 bases. Germline lookup yields CDR1 GTSNPN and CDR2 SVGIG (reference sequence). The complete variable domain, with remaining parts taken from reference TRBV30 and TRBJ1-4, reads SQTIHQWPATLVQPVGSPLSLECTVEGTSNPNLYWYRQAAGRGLQLLFYSVGIGQISSEVPQNLSASRPQDRQFILSSKKLLLSDSGFYLCAWSDTRAVHEKLFFGSGTQLSVL.

The chain recombines TRBV4-1 with TRBJ2-5, with 12 bases lining up with TRBD2. V shed 2 bases and J 7 bases; nucleotides not matched to a gene: 2. CDR3 length: 14 residues. The germline CDR1 and CDR2 sequences are MGHRA and YSYEKL. CDR3 in amino acids: CASSQPTSGGTQYF. The CDR3 DNA reads as TGCGCCAGCAGCCAACCGACTAGCGGGGGGACCCAGTACTTC.

This chain links TRBV9 with TRBJ2-2; maybe TRBD1 (6 bases). CDR1 is SGDLS, CDR2 YYNGEE, per germline. Trimming removed 4 bases at V and 4 bases at J, with 14 bases between. CDR3 size: 15 residues. The chain's CDR3 is CASSPQGGSTGELFF. The DNA for the CDR3 is TGTGCCAGCAGCCCACAGGGTGGTAGCACCGGGGAGCTGTTTTTT. Variable domain in full (rest from reference TRBV9 and TRBJ2-2): DSGVTQTPKHLITATGQRVTLRCSPRSGDLSVYWYQQSLDQGLQFLIQYYNGEERAKGNILERFSAQQFPDLHSELNLSSLELGDSALYFCASSPQGGSTGELFFGEGSRLTVL.

The chain uses TRBV7-2 and TRBJ2-3; D is uncertain. This CDR3 is built from 11 residues. Trimming removed 5 bases at V and 5 bases at J, with 5 bases between. CDR1 and CDR2 (germline): SGHTA, FQGNSA. CDR3 sequence: CASSLLDTQYF. In DNA form, the CDR3 reads TGTGCCAGCAGCCTACTAGATACGCAGTATTTT.

The table lists this clone with a few counts. The V and J genes are TRBV2 and TRBJ1-1; TRBD1 might be the D (5 bases). The CDR3 totals 14 residues. V lost 4 bases and J 4 bases, leaving 13 bases between the germline ends. Germline lookup yields CDR1 SNHLY and CDR2 FYNNEI. Written as DNA, the CDR3 is TGTGCCAGCAGTGGATCGGGGGTAGGCACTGAAGCTTTCTTT. It yields the protein CASSGSGVGTEAFF.

This rearrangement joins TRBV10-3 to TRBJ2-1; D perhaps matches TRBD2 (6 bases). CDR3 length equals 17 residues. The germline V and J ends were trimmed by 0 bases and 5 bases, with 17 bases remaining between them. Germline V CDR1 and CDR2: ENHRY, SYGVKD. CDR3 coding DNA: TGTGCCATCAGTGAGTCGGAGGGGCACCCCCGCAACAATGAGCAGTTCTTC. Encoded protein: CAISESEGHPRNNEQFF.

The chain carries TRBV2 and TRBJ1-2; 7 nucleotides line up with TRBD1. The CDR3 loop spans 14 amino acids. CDR1 and CDR2 from the germline V gene are SNHLY and FYNNEI. The trim removed 4 bases at V and 0 bases at J, leaving 2 bases unmatched. CDR3 residues: CASSGDSSNYGYTF. The CDR3 DNA is TGTGCCAGCAGTGGGGACAGCTCTAACTATGGCTACACCTTC. The full variable domain, in which reference TRBV2 and TRBJ1-2 provide the parts outside the CDR3, is EPEVTQTPSHQVTQMGQEVILRCVPISNHLYFYWYRQILGQKVEFLVSFYNNEISEKSEIFDDQFSVERPDGSNFTLKIRSTKLEDSAMYFCASSGDSSNYGYTFGSGTRLTVV.

The chain joins TRBV20-1 to TRBJ2-1; the D is unclear. V was pared by 8 bases and J by 8 bases, with 13 bases between. This CDR3 contains 11 residues. Per the germline V gene, CDR1 is DFQATT and CDR2 is SNEGSKA (reference sequence). CDR3 amino acids: CSSSRRDEQFF. Written as DNA, the CDR3 is TGCAGTTCCTCGAGAAGGGATGAGCAGTTCTTC.

The chain recombines TRBV6-1 with TRBJ1-5; 7 positions agree with TRBD1. Germline V gene sequence: CDR1 MNHNS, CDR2 SASEGT. The CDR3 spans 14 residues. With V trimmed by 6 bases and J by 5 bases, 7 bases remained unmatched. The CDR3 bases are TGTGCCAGCAGATTTGACAGGGACCATCAGCCCCAGCATTTT. This translates into CASRFDRDHQPQHF.

The chain couples TRBV6-1 to TRBJ2-5; D remains unclear. This CDR3 region has 12 residues. V gave up 4 bases and J gave up 1 base, with 4 bases separating them. Germline V gives CDR1 MNHNS, CDR2 SASEGT. The CDR3 sequence: CASSVIQETQYF. CDR3 coding DNA: TGTGCCAGCAGTGTAATCCAAGAGACCCAGTACTTC.